These 19 T cell receptor beta chains were all obtained from the same sample, sequenced in a study of blood T cell repertoires in COVID-19. Sequencing used immunoSEQ multiplex PCR; TCRdb keeps in-frame clones, though not all of them. The sample has some 26,000 clones, approximately 75% seen once. Sequenced: peripheral blood. The receptors shown here come from a man in his fifties or sixties with COVID-19, enrolled during active disease.

The chain is built from TRBV5-6 and TRBJ1-5, with D hard to call. Trimming shortened V by 4 bases and J by 4 bases, and 9 bases separated the two germline ends. In germline, CDR1 is SGHDT, CDR2 YYEEEE. The CDR3 runs to 13 residues. CDR3 DNA: TGTGCCAGCAGCCGGGAAAGGAATCAGCCCCAGCATTTT. It yields the protein CASSRERNQPQHF.

This clone was counted only a few times. The chain recombines TRBV5-5 with TRBJ2-7; D possibly corresponds to TRBD2 (5 bases). This CDR3 comprises 15 residues. Per the germline V gene, CDR1 is SGHKS and CDR2 is YYEKEE (reference sequence). Trimming removed 5 bases from V and 4 bases from J, with 19 bases in between. In DNA, the CDR3 is TGTGCCAGCAGTTCCCCGGGCAGGACGGGATACGAGCAGTACTTC. As protein: CASSSPGRTGYEQYF. Looking up the rest from reference TRBV5-5 and TRBJ2-7 gives the full variable domain: DAGVTQSPTHLIKTRGQQVTLRCSPISGHKSVSWYQQVLGQGPQFIFQYYEKEERGRGNFPDRFSARQFPNYSSELNVNALLLGDSALYLCASSSPGRTGYEQYFGPGTRLTVT.

The chain couples TRBV18 to TRBJ2-7; perhaps TRBD2 as D (5 bases). CDR3 length: 15 residues. Trimming removed 6 bases from V and 0 bases from J, with 15 bases in between. Per germline, CDR1 KGHSH and CDR2 LQKENI. This CDR3 is CASSPGAESSYEQYF. The CDR3 DNA follows: TGTGCCAGCTCCCCCGGAGCGGAGTCCTCCTACGAGCAGTACTTC.

The J gene is TRBJ2-1, the V gene TRBV5-6, with 8 bases identical to TRBD2. With V trimmed by 6 bases and J by 8 bases, 13 bases remained unmatched. The CDR3 length is 15 residues. CDR1 and CDR2 (germline): SGHDT, YYEEEE. CDR3 in DNA: TGTGCCAGCACCCTGATTGAATGGACTAGCCATGAGCAGTTCTTC. It is translated as CASTLIEWTSHEQFF.

The rearrangement uses TRBV24-1 and TRBJ2-5; 7 positions agree with TRBD1. V lost 3 bases to trimming and J lost 4 bases; unmatched junction nucleotides: 4. Germline V gene sequence: CDR1 KGHDR, CDR2 SFDVKD. The CDR3 loop spans 14 amino acids. In DNA form, the CDR3 reads TGTGCCACCAGTGATGTTAACAGGGGAGAGACCCAGTACTTC. Translated, it gives CATSDVNRGETQYF.

The chain recombines TRBV3-1 (or the pseudogene TRBV3-2) with TRBJ2-3; D may be TRBD2 (6 bases). The CDR3 spans 15 residues. Germline lookup yields CDR1 LGHDT and CDR2 YNNKEL (reference sequence). Deletions cut 4 bases from V and 3 bases from J, with 14 bases between. CDR3 loop: CASSPEGRGTDTQYF. Here the CDR3 DNA reads TGTGCCAGCAGCCCCGAGGGGCGGGGAACAGATACGCAGTATTTT.

V is TRBV9 and J is TRBJ2-1; the D is unclear. Germline V CDR1 and CDR2: SGDLS, YYNGEE. Trimming took off 1 base at V and 0 bases at J, with 5 bases between the two ends. This CDR3 comprises 14 residues. CDR3: CASSVSSSYNEQFF. The CDR3 DNA reads TGTGCCAGCAGCGTATCTAGCTCCTACAATGAGCAGTTCTTC.

The CDR3 DNA follows: TGTGCCTGGGGCCCCGGGGGAAGCTCCTACGAGCAGTACTTC. As protein: CAWGPGGSSYEQYF. The V gene is TRBV30, the J gene TRBJ2-7, with D tentatively TRBD2 (6 bases). CDR1 GTSNPN and CDR2 SVGIG come from the germline V gene (reference sequence). The CDR3 loop spans 14 amino acids. Between the trimmed V and J ends, which lost 5 bases and 0 bases, there was a span of 14 bases.

The CDR3 sequence: CASSMGRVMDQPQHF. The DNA for the CDR3 is TGTGCCAGTAGTATGGGCAGGGTGATGGATCAGCCCCAGCATTTT. The V call is TRBV19, the J call TRBJ1-5; the D gene is possibly TRBD1 (5 bases). Germline assignment: CDR1 LNHDA and CDR2 SQIVND (reference sequence). This CDR3 is 15 amino acids long. Trimming took 3 bases from V and 5 from J, leaving 14 bases between them. The complete variable domain, with remaining parts taken from reference TRBV19 and TRBJ1-5, reads DGGITQSPKYLFRKEGQNVTLSCEQNLNHDAMYWYRQDPGQGLRLIYYSQIVNDFQKGDIAEGYSVSREKKESFPLTVTSAQKNPTAFYLCASSMGRVMDQPQHFGDGTRLSIL.

The rearrangement uses TRBV4-1 and TRBJ2-2; tentative D call: TRBD2 (5 bases). With 4 bases removed from V and 3 bases from J, the gap between germline ends came to 12 bases. The CDR3 length is 15 residues. The germline V gene encodes CDR1 MGHRA and CDR2 YSYEKL. The CDR3 sequence: CASSPRGLDTGELFF. The CDR3 DNA sequence: TGCGCCAGCAGCCCCCGAGGACTGGACACCGGGGAGCTGTTTTTT.

This chain uses TRBV18 with TRBJ2-7, with TRBD1 matching 11 bases. CDR1 is KGHSH, CDR2 LQKENI, per germline. J gave up 5 bases and V 2 bases, and 5 bases lay outside the gene matches. This CDR3 is 15 amino acids long. In DNA form, the CDR3 reads TGTGCCAGCTCACCAGGGGGACAGGGGGGAAACGAGCAGTACTTC. Its protein is CASSPGGQGGNEQYF.

The chain links TRBV2 to TRBJ1-2; D uncertain. V was trimmed by 2 bases and J by 5 bases, leaving 12 bases between them. The CDR3 covers 14 residues. Germline V lookup: CDR1 SNHLY, CDR2 FYNNEI. The CDR3 nucleotides read TGTGCCAGCAGTGAACGGCCCCAGGATTATGGCTACACCTTC. It yields the protein CASSERPQDYGYTF.

V and J are TRBV9 and TRBJ2-1; TRBD1 might be the D (5 bases). Germline CDR1 SGDLS, CDR2 YYNGEE. Trimming pared 4 bases from V and 3 bases from J, leaving 8 bases between. This CDR3 is built from 13 residues. The CDR3 spells CASSPDSYNEQFF. The CDR3 DNA follows: TGTGCCAGCAGCCCCGACAGCTACAATGAGCAGTTCTTC.

In nucleotides, the CDR3 is TGTGCCAGCAGGACTAGCGGGAGTAGAATCCACGAGCAGTACTTC. Its protein product is CASRTSGSRIHEQYF. The J gene is TRBJ2-7, the V gene TRBV27; 12 nucleotides line up with TRBD2. V lost 6 bases to trimming and J lost 5 bases; unmatched junction nucleotides: 8. This CDR3 spans 15 amino acids. Germline-derived CDR1 and CDR2 are MNHEY and SMNVEV (reference sequence).

This clone was detected only once. The chain couples TRBV5-1 to TRBJ2-1; a possible D gene is TRBD1 (5 bases). From germline, CDR1 is SGHRS and CDR2 YFSETQ. Trimming shortened V by 0 bases and J by 0 bases, and 7 bases separated the two germline ends. This CDR3 contains 15 residues. CDR3 bases: TGCGCCAGCAGCTTGGGACAGCTCTCCTACAATGAGCAGTTCTTC. Translation gives CASSLGQLSYNEQFF.

The V gene is TRBV28, the J gene TRBJ1-2, with TRBD1 as a possible D gene (5 bases). The CDR3 consists of 14 residues. V lost 2 bases, J lost 2 bases, and 9 bases lay in between. Germline CDR1 reads MDHEN; CDR2 reads SYDVKM. The CDR3 is CASSLAGPNYGYTF. The CDR3 DNA reads TGTGCCAGCAGTTTAGCGGGGCCCAACTATGGCTACACCTTC.

CDR3: CASSPTFEVTGELFF. In nucleotides, the CDR3 is TGTGCCAGCAGCCCGACATTCGAAGTAACCGGGGAGCTGTTTTTT. J is TRBJ2-2 and V is TRBV11-1; D gene ambiguous. In germline, CDR1 is SGHAT, CDR2 FQDESV (reference sequence). CDR3 length: 15 amino acids. The V and J ends lost 5 bases and 5 bases respectively, with 15 bases between them. Filled out from reference TRBV11-1 and TRBJ2-2, the complete variable domain reads EAEVAQSPRYKITEKSQAVAFWCDPISGHATLYWYRQILGQGPELLVQFQDESVVDDSQLPKDRFSAERLKGVDSTLKIQPAELGDSAMYLCASSPTFEVTGELFFGEGSRLTVL.

This chain links TRBV28 with TRBJ1-4; the D gene is possibly TRBD1 (5 bases). Germline assignment: CDR1 MDHEN and CDR2 SYDVKM. V shed 5 bases and J shed 7 bases, with 17 bases lying between them. CDR3 length: 15 residues. The CDR3 protein is CASSEDSELIEKLFF. The CDR3 nucleotides read TGTGCCAGCAGTGAAGACAGCGAACTAATTGAAAAACTGTTTTTT.

The CDR3 here is CASSSSGTGAYYEQFF. The CDR3, as DNA: TGTGCCAGCAGCTCCTCCGGGACAGGGGCTTATTATGAGCAGTTCTTC. This chain uses TRBV5-5 with TRBJ2-1, with 10 bases matching TRBD1. With V trimmed by 3 bases and J by 8 bases, 11 bases remained unmatched. This CDR3 is 16 amino acids long. Per the germline V gene, CDR1 is SGHKS and CDR2 is YYEKEE (reference sequence). The complete variable domain, with remaining parts taken from reference TRBV5-5 and TRBJ2-1, reads DAGVTQSPTHLIKTRGQQVTLRCSPISGHKSVSWYQQVLGQGPQFIFQYYEKEERGRGNFPDRFSARQFPNYSSELNVNALLLGDSALYLCASSSSGTGAYYEQFFGPGTRLTVL.